This T cell receptor beta chain was retrieved from a study of T cell responses to AZD1222 COVID-19 vaccine. Study findings and constraints: The study found vaccine-associated CD4 TCRs spanning spike, dominant at 160-218 and 743-854.

Clones were read by immunoSEQ multiplex PCR, and TCRdb kept only the in-frame ones, dropping some. This table holds tens of thousands of clones, about 84% found once. As regards this clone: The antigen remains undetermined.

Trimming stripped 3 bases from V and 5 bases from J, with 11 bases between. The CDR3 runs to 13 residues. Germline V gene lookup returns CDR1 DFQATT and CDR2 SNEGSKA (reference sequence). This sequence originates from an adult in good health. This sequence joins TRBV20-1 and TRBJ2-1; D remains ambiguous. Sample: peripheral blood, taken on day 0 of AZD1222 vaccination. CDR3 in amino acids: CSASGLGHNEQFF. CDR3 sequence (DNA): TGCAGTGCTAGTGGCCTCGGACACAATGAGCAGTTCTTC.